This T cell receptor beta chain is from a study of PD-1 blockade in classical Hodgkin lymphoma. The patients all showed relapse after autologous stem cell transplantation, while their brentuximab vedotin exposure varied. TCRdb keeps only in-frame clones here, not all; method: immunoSEQ multiplex PCR. This repertoire shows 12,000 or so clones, about 88% found once; its top ten account for 30%. This CDR3 is 15 amino acids long. V lost 6 bases and J lost 4, with 17 bases in between. Germline V gene lookup returns CDR1 MNHEY and CDR2 SVGAGI. The TCR originated in a human donor with classical Hodgkin lymphoma. J is TRBJ2-3 and V is TRBV6-5; TRBD1 is a possible D gene (7 bases). The source was peripheral blood mononuclear cells (PBMCs), collected at baseline. CDR3 DNA: TGTGCCAGCAGAGCAGGGGGGTGGATGTCAGATACGCAGTATTTT. The encoded protein is CASRAGGWMSDTQYF.